Included here is one T cell receptor beta chain sequence, with context. The specificity of this receptor is unknown. No much larger clonotype is one base removed from it; base qualities were not supplied. The data derive from a study of blood T cell repertoires in COVID-19 (TCRdb year 2020). The study in broad terms: Samples from collaborators originated in the United States, Italy and Spain and spanned both the acute and convalescent phases of COVID-19. The prospective study material was composed of cDNA or gDNA derived from T cells, B-cell-depleted T cells, or PBMCs. Subjects who had been exposed to COVID-19, were actively infected with it, or had recovered from it provided the deeply sampled blood TCRbeta repertoires that made up the dataset. A freely available public database, intended as a resource for researchers studying the immune response to SARS-CoV-2, is where the repertoires were released. The samples were drawn from the first 160 participants of the ongoing ImmuneRACE study and from some 1,300 subjects provided by 6 global collaborators. A de-identified subject ID, COVID-19 status, age in years and sex were almost always included in the sample metadata. Where available, HLA class I and class II types were obtained from metadata supplied by the sample provider rather than from assay-based typing.

Study-wide conclusions, independent of this receptor: The quantity of clinical and demographic metadata differed by source and by participant and was supplied without curation.

The immunoSEQ Assay, a bias-controlled multiplex PCR, was used to amplify TCRbeta CDR3 regions from genomic DNA. The source study handled its data this way. The number of nucleated cells in each sample was estimated from the amplification of reference gene primers within the assay. Sequence reads were collapsed and filtered to measure the absolute abundance of every unique TCRbeta CDR3 rearrangement. For each sample, productive Simpson clonality was calculated as the square root of Simpson's diversity index across productive rearrangements. Sourced from immuneACCESS, this table was stored by TCRdb with only in-frame sequences that have V and J called. A share of the clones is absent; for the studies checked, an unresolved V gene accounts for under half, and the remainder has no known explanation. For V, J and clone size, that table is used; D and trimming come from the DNA. The sample yields about 200,000 clones; over 70% were counted once. The ten most abundant clones make up roughly 6% of the sample.

Each collaborating institution followed its own protocols to collect whole blood in K2EDTA tubes. Collaborator samples were shipped for TCRbeta analysis as frozen whole blood, isolated PBMCs, or DNA extracted from either sample type. Here V drops 5 bases and J drops 3 bases, and the junction holds 3 bases not matched to any gene. The CDR3 contains 13 residues, cysteine and phenylalanine counted. Left in the record is the CDR3 DNA by itself, 39 bases read in frame from the first base. CDR1 GTSNPN and CDR2 SVGIG are derived from the germline V gene (reference sequence). The source of this sequence is a woman between 70 and 85 years old with acute or convalescent COVID-19. The chain couples TRBV30 to TRBJ1-3, with TRBD1 matching 8 junction bases. The sequenced sample consisted of peripheral blood. The CDR3 here reads CAWSGGGGNTIYF. Read as DNA, the sequence is TGTGCCTGGTCAGGGGGCGGTGGAAACACCATATATTTT. The CDR3, completed at both ends by the reference TRBV30 and TRBJ1-3 genes, gives the full variable domain SQTIHQWPATLVQPVGSPLSLECTVEGTSNPNLYWYRQAAGRGLQLLFYSVGIGQISSEVPQNLSASRPQDRQFILSSKKLLLSDSGFYLCAWSGGGGNTIYFGEGSWLTVV.